In this sample, the clone carrying this TCR beta chain turned up a few times. The data belong to a study of blood T cell repertoires in COVID-19. Study as a whole: From the United States, Italy and Spain came samples of acute and convalescent COVID-19. PBMCs, B-cell-depleted T cells, or T cells provided the cDNA or gDNA that made up the material.

Data came from immunoSEQ multiplex PCR; TCRdb stores just in-frame clones and leaves some out. In the table there are 90,000 to 130,000 clones, roughly 83% of which are singletons. The CDR3 extends over 14 amino acids. V lost 7 bases to trimming and J lost 6 bases; unmatched junction nucleotides: 5. Germline CDR1 reads LNHDA; CDR2 reads SQIVND (reference sequence). This chain connects TRBV19 to TRBJ1-6; 8 bases agree with TRBD1. The receptor's source is a woman in her 70s with acute or convalescent COVID-19. Sequencing was done on a sample of peripheral blood. The CDR3 loop reads CASTLTGANSPLHF. In DNA form, the CDR3 reads TGTGCCAGTACTCTGACAGGGGCTAATTCACCCCTCCACTTT.